This T cell receptor beta chain was retrieved from a study of siplizumab effects on memory and regulatory T cells. Study outcomes and limitations: Mappable alloreactive CD4+ clones averaged around 69% Treg-derived with siplizumab versus roughly 25% in controls. Only a minority of proliferating CD4+ or CD8+ clones had an assignable naive or memory phenotype, with roughly 75-97% lacking one. Naive T cells were seen as more diverse than memory cells and as major alloresponse contributors. Significant reduction of alloreactive sequences traceable to unstimulated CD4+ memory cells was observed with siplizumab.

With respect to this clone: Its antigen is not identified.

Germline V gene data show CDR1 as SGHAT and CDR2 as FQNNGV. This CDR3 is 16 amino acids long. J lost 5 bases, V lost 1 base, and 7 bases had no gene match. TCRdb's table, derived via immunoSEQ multiplex PCR, lists solely in-frame clones and lacks some. The sample holds some 100,000 clones, 91% seen once. Sequenced sample: CD4+ T cells sorted from blood. This receptor was identified in a human donor in good health. The chain uses TRBV11-2 and TRBJ1-2, with TRBD1 identical over 10 bases. CDR3: CASSLAGTGAPYGYTF. DNA of the CDR3: TGTGCCAGCAGCTTAGCCGGGACAGGGGCCCCTTATGGCTACACCTTC. Together with reference TRBV11-2 and TRBJ1-2, the CDR3 gives the full variable domain: EAGVAQSPRYKIIEKRQSVAFWCNPISGHATLYWYQQILGQGPKLLIQFQNNGVVDDSQLPKDRFSAERLKGVDSTLKIQPAKLEDSAVYLCASSLAGTGAPYGYTFGSGTRLTVV.